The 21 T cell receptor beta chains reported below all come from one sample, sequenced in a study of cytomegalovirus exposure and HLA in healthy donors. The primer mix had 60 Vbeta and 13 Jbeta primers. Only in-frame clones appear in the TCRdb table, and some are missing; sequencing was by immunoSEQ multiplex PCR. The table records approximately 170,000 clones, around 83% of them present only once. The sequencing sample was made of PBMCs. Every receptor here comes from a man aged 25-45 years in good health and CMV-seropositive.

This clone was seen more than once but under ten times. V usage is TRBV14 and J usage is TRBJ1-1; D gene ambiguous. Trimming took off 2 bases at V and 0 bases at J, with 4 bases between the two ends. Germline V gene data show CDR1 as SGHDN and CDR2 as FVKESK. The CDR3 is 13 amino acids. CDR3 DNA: TGTGCCAGCAGCCAATTCATGAACACTGAAGCTTTCTTT. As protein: CASSQFMNTEAFF.

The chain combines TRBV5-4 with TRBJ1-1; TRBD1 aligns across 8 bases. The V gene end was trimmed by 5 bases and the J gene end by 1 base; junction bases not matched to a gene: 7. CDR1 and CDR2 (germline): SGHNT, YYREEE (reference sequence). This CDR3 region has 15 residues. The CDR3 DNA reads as TGTGCCAGCAGTCGACCCGGGACAGGGAACACTGAAGCTTTCTTT. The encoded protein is CASSRPGTGNTEAFF. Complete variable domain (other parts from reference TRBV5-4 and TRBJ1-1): ETGVTQSPTHLIKTRGQQVTLRCSSQSGHNTVSWYQQALGQGPQFIFQYYREEENGRGNFPPRFSGLQFPNYSSELNVNALELDDSALYLCASSRPGTGNTEAFFGQGTRLTVV.

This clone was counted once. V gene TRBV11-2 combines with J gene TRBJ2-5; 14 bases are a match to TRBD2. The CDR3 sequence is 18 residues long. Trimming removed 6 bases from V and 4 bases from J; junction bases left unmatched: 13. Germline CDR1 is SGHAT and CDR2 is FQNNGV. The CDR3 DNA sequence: TGTGCCAGCAGGTCCGGGACTAGCGGGAGCGGAGGCGGAGAGACCCAGTACTTC. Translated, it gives CASRSGTSGSGGGETQYF.

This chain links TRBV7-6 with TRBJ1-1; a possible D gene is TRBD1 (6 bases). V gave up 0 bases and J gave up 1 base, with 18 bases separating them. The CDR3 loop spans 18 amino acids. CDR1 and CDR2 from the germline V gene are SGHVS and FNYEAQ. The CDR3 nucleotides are TGTGCCAGCAGCTTAGCCAGGGCCTACAGGGTGGGGAACACTGAAGCTTTCTTT. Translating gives CASSLARAYRVGNTEAFF.

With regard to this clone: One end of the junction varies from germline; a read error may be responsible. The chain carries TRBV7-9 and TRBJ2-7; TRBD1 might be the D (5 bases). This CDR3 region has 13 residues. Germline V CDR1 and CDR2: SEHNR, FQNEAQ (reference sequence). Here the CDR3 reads CSSSSYRYNEQYF. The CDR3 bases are TGTTCCAGCAGCTCTTACAGGTACAACGAGCAGTACTTC.

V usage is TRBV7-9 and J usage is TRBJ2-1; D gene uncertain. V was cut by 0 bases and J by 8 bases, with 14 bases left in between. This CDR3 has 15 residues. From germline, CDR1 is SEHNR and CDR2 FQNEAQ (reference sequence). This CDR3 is CASSLATVRSDEQFF. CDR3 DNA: TGTGCCAGCAGCTTAGCAACGGTCCGGTCCGATGAGCAGTTCTTC.

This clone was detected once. For the CDR3, the DNA is TGTGCCAGTAGTATTTGGGCAGGGAAAGGATCACCCCTCCACTTT. Amino acids: CASSIWAGKGSPLHF. V is TRBV19 and J is TRBJ1-6, with D possibly matching TRBD1 (5 bases). Germline V gene lookup returns CDR1 LNHDA and CDR2 SQIVND (reference sequence). The CDR3 has 15 amino acids. V was clipped by 3 bases and J by 10 bases, with 16 bases between them.

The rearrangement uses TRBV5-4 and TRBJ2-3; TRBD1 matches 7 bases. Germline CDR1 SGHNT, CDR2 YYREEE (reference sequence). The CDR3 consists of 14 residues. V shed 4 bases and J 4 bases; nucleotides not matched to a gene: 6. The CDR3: CASSNRQGADTQYF. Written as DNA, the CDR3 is TGTGCCAGCAGCAATCGACAGGGAGCAGATACGCAGTATTTT.

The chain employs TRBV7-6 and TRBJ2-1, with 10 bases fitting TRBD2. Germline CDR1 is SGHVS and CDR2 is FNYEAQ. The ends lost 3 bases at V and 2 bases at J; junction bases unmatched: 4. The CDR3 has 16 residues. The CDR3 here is CASSLSSGRPYNEQFF. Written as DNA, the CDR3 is TGTGCCAGCAGCTTGTCTAGCGGGAGACCCTACAATGAGCAGTTCTTC.

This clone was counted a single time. The CDR3 loop reads CASSSIGLTYNEQFF. In DNA, the CDR3 is TGTGCCAGCAGTTCCATAGGACTCACCTACAATGAGCAGTTCTTC. The chain recombines TRBV27 with TRBJ2-1; D might be TRBD2 (5 bases). The germline V gene has CDR1 MNHEY and CDR2 SMNVEV (reference sequence). V shed 4 bases and J shed 2 bases, with 12 bases lying between them. This CDR3 is 15 amino acids long.

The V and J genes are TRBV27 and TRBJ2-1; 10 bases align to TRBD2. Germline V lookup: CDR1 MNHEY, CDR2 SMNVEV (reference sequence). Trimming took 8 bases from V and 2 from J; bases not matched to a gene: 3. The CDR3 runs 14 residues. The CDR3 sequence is CASRTSGTYNEQFF. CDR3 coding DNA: TGTGCCAGCCGAACTAGCGGGACCTACAATGAGCAGTTCTTC.

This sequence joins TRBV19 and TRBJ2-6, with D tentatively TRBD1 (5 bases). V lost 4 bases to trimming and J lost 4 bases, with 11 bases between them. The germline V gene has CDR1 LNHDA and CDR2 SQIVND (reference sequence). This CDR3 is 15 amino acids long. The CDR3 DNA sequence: TGTGCCAGTAGTACCGACAGTACCGGGGCCAACGTCCTGACTTTC. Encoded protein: CASSTDSTGANVLTF. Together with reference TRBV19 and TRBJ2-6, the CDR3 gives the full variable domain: DGGITQSPKYLFRKEGQNVTLSCEQNLNHDAMYWYRQDPGQGLRLIYYSQIVNDFQKGDIAEGYSVSREKKESFPLTVTSAQKNPTAFYLCASSTDSTGANVLTFGAGSRLTVL.

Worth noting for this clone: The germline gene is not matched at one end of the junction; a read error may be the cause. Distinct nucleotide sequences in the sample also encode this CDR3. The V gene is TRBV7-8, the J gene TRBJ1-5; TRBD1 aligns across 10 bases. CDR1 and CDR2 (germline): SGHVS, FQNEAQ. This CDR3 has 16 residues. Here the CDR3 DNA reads TGCGCCAGCAGCATGACAGGGGGCTCTGGCAATCAGCCCCAGCATTTT. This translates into CASSMTGGSGNQPQHF.

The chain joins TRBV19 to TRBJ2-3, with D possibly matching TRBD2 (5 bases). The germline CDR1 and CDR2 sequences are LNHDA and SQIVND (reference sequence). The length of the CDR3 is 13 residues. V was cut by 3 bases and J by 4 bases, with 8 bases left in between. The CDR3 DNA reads TGTGCCAGTAGTATTGGAGGCTCAGATACGCAGTATTTT. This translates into CASSIGGSDTQYF.

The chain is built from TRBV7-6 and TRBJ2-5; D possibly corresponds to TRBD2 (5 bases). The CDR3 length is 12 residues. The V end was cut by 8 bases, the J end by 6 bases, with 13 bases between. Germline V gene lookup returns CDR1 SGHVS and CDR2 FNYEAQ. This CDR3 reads CASRPRGKTQYF. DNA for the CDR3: TGTGCCAGCCGCCCCCGAGGGAAGACCCAGTACTTC.

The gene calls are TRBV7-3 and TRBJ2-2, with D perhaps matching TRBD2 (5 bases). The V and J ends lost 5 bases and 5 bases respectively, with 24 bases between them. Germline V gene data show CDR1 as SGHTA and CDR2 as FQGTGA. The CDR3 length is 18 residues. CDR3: CASSPSGGLALETGELFF. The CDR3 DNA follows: TGTGCCAGCAGCCCCTCCGGTGGGCTAGCTTTAGAAACCGGGGAGCTGTTTTTT.

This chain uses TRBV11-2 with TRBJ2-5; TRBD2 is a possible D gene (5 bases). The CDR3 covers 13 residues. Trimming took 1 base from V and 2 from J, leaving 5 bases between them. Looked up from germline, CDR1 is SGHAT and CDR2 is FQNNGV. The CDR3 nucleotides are TGTGCCAGCAGCTTAGGCGGGCAAGAGACCCAGTACTTC. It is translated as CASSLGGQETQYF. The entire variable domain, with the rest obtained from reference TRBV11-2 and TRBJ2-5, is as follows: EAGVAQSPRYKIIEKRQSVAFWCNPISGHATLYWYQQILGQGPKLLIQFQNNGVVDDSQLPKDRFSAERLKGVDSTLKIQPAKLEDSAVYLCASSLGGQETQYFGPGTRLLVL.

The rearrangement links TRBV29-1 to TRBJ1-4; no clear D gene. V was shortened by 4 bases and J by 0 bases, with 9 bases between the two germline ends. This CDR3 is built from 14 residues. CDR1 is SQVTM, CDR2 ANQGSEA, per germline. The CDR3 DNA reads TGCAGCGTTGCAGAATTCGCAACTAATGAAAAACTGTTTTTT. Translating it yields CSVAEFATNEKLFF.

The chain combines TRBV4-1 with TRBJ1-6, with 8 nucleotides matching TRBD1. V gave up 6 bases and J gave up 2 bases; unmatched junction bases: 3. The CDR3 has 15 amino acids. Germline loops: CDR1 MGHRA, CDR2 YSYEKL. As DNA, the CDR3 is TGCGCCAGCAGTGGACAGGGACCCTATAATTCACCCCTCCACTTT. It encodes CASSGQGPYNSPLHF.

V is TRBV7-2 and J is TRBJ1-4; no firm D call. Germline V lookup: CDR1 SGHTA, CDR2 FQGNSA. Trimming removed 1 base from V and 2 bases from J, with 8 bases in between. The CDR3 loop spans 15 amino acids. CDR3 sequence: CASSLDGRTNEKLFF. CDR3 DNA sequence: TGTGCCAGCAGCTTAGATGGGAGGACTAATGAAAAACTGTTTTTT.

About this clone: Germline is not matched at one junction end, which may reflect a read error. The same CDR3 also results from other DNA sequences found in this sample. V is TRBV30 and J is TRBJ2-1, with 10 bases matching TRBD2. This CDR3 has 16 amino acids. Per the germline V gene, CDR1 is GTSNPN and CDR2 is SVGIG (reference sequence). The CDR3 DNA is TGTGCTTGGAGTGTTCTACCTAGCGGGAGTACCCAAGCGCAGTTCTTC. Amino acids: CAWSVLPSGSTQAQFF.